The 5 T cell receptor beta chains listed next were all sequenced from one sample in a study of response to subunit inactivated influenza vaccine (dated by TCRdb to 2016 to 2019). The library was produced with RT-PCR. Data came from an Illumina HiSeq 2500. TCRdb reworked the public reads: Q25 trimming with fastp, MiXCR clone assembly, productive beta chains retained. All rows with the same CDR3 protein become a single entry with the most common DNA and genes. The sample table lists about half a million distinct CDR3 sequences, about 8% of them with a count of one. 10% to 15% of the sample belongs to the ten largest clones. Specimen: PBMCs from blood, collected around 25 months after vaccination. These receptors all stem from a man aged 50-75 years who received an inactivated influenza vaccine. Donor details come from another sample of the same person, matched by shared clones.

Ten or more counts support this clonotype. V is TRBV20-1 and J is TRBJ2-1; possible D gene TRBD1, 5 bases. Germline lookup yields CDR1 DFQATT and CDR2 SNEGSKA (reference sequence). The CDR3 extends over 11 amino acids. V lost 8 bases and J lost 8, with 13 bases in between. CDR3 nucleotides: TGCAGTTCCTACGCAGGGTATGAGCAGTTCTTC. Encoded protein: CSSYAGYEQFF.

This clonotype was seen at least ten times. The V call is TRBV10-2, the J call TRBJ1-5, with 10 bases fitting TRBD1. From germline, CDR1 is WSHSY and CDR2 SAAADI. This CDR3 contains 16 residues. Unmatched junction bases numbered 6, after V lost 5 bases and J lost 2 bases. The DNA for the CDR3 is TGCGCCAGCAGTCGGACAGGGGGGGTGGGCAATCAGCCCCAGCATTTT. It is translated as CASSRTGGVGNQPQHF.

In this sample, this clonotype turned up many times. The V call is TRBV28, the J call TRBJ1-2; 8 bases are a match to TRBD1. This CDR3 spans 15 amino acids. Per germline, CDR1 MDHEN and CDR2 SYDVKM. The junction had 7 bases not matched to a gene; V was cut back by 3 bases and J by 4 bases. The CDR3 DNA reads TGTGCCAGCAGTTTCCTCACAGGGGGTTCCTATGGCTACACCTTC. Its translation: CASSFLTGGSYGYTF.

The chain recombines TRBV6-5 with TRBJ2-3, with 8 bases matching TRBD2. Germline values: CDR1 MNHEY, CDR2 SVGAGI. The CDR3 totals 16 residues. The V and J ends lost 0 bases and 4 bases, in that order; junction bases with no gene match: 6. CDR3 DNA sequence: TGTGCCAGCAGTTACTCGTTTGATAGCGGGGCAGATACGCAGTATTTT. Protein sequence: CASSYSFDSGADTQYF.

The V and J genes are TRBV5-4 and TRBJ2-1; TRBD2 agrees at 8 bases. The germline V gene encodes CDR1 SGHNT and CDR2 YYREEE (reference sequence). This CDR3 comprises 16 residues. V gave up 0 bases and J gave up 13 bases; unmatched junction bases: 15. The CDR3, as DNA: TGTGCCAGCAGCTTGGATCCCGACCAGCGGGGGACCTCACAGTTCTTC. This codes for CASSLDPDQRGTSQFF.